This T cell receptor beta chain was observed in a study of blood T cell repertoires in COVID-19 (dated by TCRdb to the early 2020s). As for the study more broadly: The collaborator samples originated in the United States, Italy and Spain and spanned the acute and convalescent phases of COVID-19. The sample metadata nearly always contained a de-identified subject ID, COVID-19 status, age in years and sex. The material from the prospective study consisted of cDNA or gDNA derived from T cells, B-cell-depleted T cells, or PBMCs. The dataset comprised deeply sampled blood TCRbeta repertoires from subjects exposed to, actively infected with, or recovered from COVID-19. HLA class I and class II types, where available, came from metadata supplied by the sample provider rather than from assay-based typing. The repertoires were released in a freely available public database intended as a resource for research on the immune response to SARS-CoV-2. The samples were drawn from two sources: the first 160 participants of the ongoing ImmuneRACE study, and over 1,000 subjects contributed by 6 global collaborators.

The collaborating institutions used their own protocols to collect whole blood in K2EDTA tubes. For TCRbeta analysis, collaborators shipped samples in one of three forms: frozen whole blood, isolated PBMCs, or DNA extracted from either of those sample types. On this clone itself: The antigen this receptor binds is unknown. Within one base of it there is no much larger clone, and no base qualities were kept.

TCRbeta CDR3 regions were amplified from genomic DNA using the immunoSEQ Assay, a bias-controlled multiplex PCR. The authors' analysis ran thus. Within the assay, amplification of reference gene primers was used to estimate how many nucleated cells each sample contained. Sequence reads were collapsed and filtered to measure the absolute abundance of every unique TCRbeta CDR3 rearrangement. For each sample, productive Simpson clonality was calculated as the square root of Simpson's diversity index over productive rearrangements. TCRdb retrieved this table from immuneACCESS and kept in-frame rearrangements only. Not all clones are present; in checked studies, unresolved V genes account for under half, and no reason is known for the remainder. The V and J calls and clone size come from that table; D and trimming were worked out from the DNA. A total of roughly 15,000 clones appear in this sample, approximately 90% of them only once. The ten largest clones take up around 16% of the sample.

What the authors observed across the whole study: The amount of clinical and demographic metadata varied by source and participant and was provided uncurated.

Trimming removed 1 base from V and 7 bases from J, leaving 10 bases between the germline ends. Based on the germline V gene, the CDR1 and CDR2 sequences are SQVTM and ANQGSEA. From its cysteine to its phenylalanine, the CDR3 spans 12 amino acids. The sequence is cut down to CDR3 DNA, 36 bases in frame from base 1. This sequence was found in a human donor with active COVID-19. The donor label of this sample is uncertain. The sequenced sample was peripheral blood. Here the chain combines TRBV29-1 and TRBJ1-2; TRBD1 might be the D gene, on 5 matching bases. The encoded CDR3 is CSVEAGRGGYTF. The DNA is as follows: TGCAGCGTTGAAGCAGGGCGGGGTGGCTACACCTTC.